The present entry profiles one TCR beta chain with its context. Sequencing used immunoSEQ multiplex PCR; TCRdb keeps in-frame clones, though not all of them. The table records about 25,000 clones, around 87% of them present only once. There are 16 residues in the CDR3. Germline-derived CDR1 and CDR2 are SGHTS and YDEGEE. The V segment lost 2 bases and the J segment 8 bases; nucleotides outside the gene matches: 12. These data belong to a study of T cells in localized non-small cell lung cancer. The chain has TRBV5-8 and TRBJ2-1, with 8 bases that match TRBD2. Here the sequenced sample was peripheral blood, taken before any cancer treatment. The origin of this receptor is a male donor at least 60 years old with stage II squamous cell lung carcinoma. The CDR3 region has the DNA TGTGCCAGCAGCTTCCCCCGCGTCGGGGGGGCGGATGAGCAGTTCTTC. Translation gives CASSFPRVGGADEQFF.